This TCR beta chain comes out of a study of T cells in Graves' hyperthyroidism and ophthalmopathy. Study outcomes and limitations: The model anticipated ophthalmopathy a median approximately 6.6 months pre-onset.

The hyperthyroidism was newly diagnosed and had lasted under 2 months; the patients were aged 18 to 65. Patients were excluded because of uncontrolled infection, other autoimmune disease, pregnancy or lactation. It was around 10 ml of fresh peripheral blood that supplied the PBMCs. Looked up from germline, CDR1 is KGHSH and CDR2 is LQKENI. The CDR3 is 15 residues long. TCR beta CDR3 regions were amplified from RNA transcripts. The HTBI primer set served for first-round RT-PCR of the TCR CDR3. Each CDR3 protein is one row after TCRdb ran MiXCR on the multiplex PCR reads. The sample lists a few hundred thousand distinct CDR3 sequences; more than 11% were seen once. In regard to this clonotype: The target antigen is unknown.

This TCR came from a woman aged 25 to 39 with Graves' hyperthyroidism that later progressed to Graves' ophthalmopathy. The sequenced material came from blood. The V call is TRBV18, the J call TRBJ2-1; D remains unclear. The J call may be wrong; the DNA end is better matched by TRBJ2-7. CDR3 region: CASSERVSSYNEQYF. The CDR3 bases are TGTGCCAGCTCAGAGCGCGTGAGCTCCTACAATGAGCAGTACTTC.